One sample yielded the 18 T cell receptor beta chains listed below, sequenced in a study of response to subunit inactivated influenza vaccine. TCRdb ran MiXCR on the RT-PCR reads and lists one entry per CDR3 protein. There are more than 150,000 distinct CDR3 sequences in the sample; approximately 8.7% occur only once, and 11% lies in the top ten. The material sequenced was non-naive T cells sorted from PBMCs, taken on the day of vaccination. These TCRs come from a man aged 45-65 years who received an inactivated influenza vaccine.

This clonotype was seen more than once but under ten times. No DNA is shown, since the ends of the CDR3 on it are uncertain; the CDR3 is the one TCRdb lists. The chain employs TRBV12-3 or TRBV12-4 and TRBJ2-4; the table's D gene call, TRBD1, was not cross checked with the DNA. The CDR3 contains 12 residues when both ends are counted. CDR3 region: CASSVGQGARYF.

This clonotype was detected ten times or more. The chain joins TRBV9 to TRBJ2-2; a weak D match, TRBD2 (5 bases). This CDR3 comprises 15 residues. From germline, CDR1 is SGDLS and CDR2 YYNGEE. Trimming stripped 7 bases from V and 5 bases from J, with 18 bases between. CDR3 loop: CASGEGGRGTGELFF. The CDR3 DNA reads TGTGCCAGCGGCGAGGGTGGGAGAGGTACCGGGGAGCTGTTTTTT.

The rearrangement uses TRBV11-2 and TRBJ2-7; D is unresolved. V shed 4 bases and J shed 1 base, with 8 bases lying between them. The CDR3 consists of 13 residues. Germline CDR1 is SGHAT and CDR2 is FQNNGV. In nucleotides, the CDR3 is TGTGCCAGCAGCTCGATCTGGTCCTACGAGCAGTACTTC. Translating it yields CASSSIWSYEQYF.

Only a few counts were recorded for this clonotype. J is TRBJ2-1 and V is TRBV4-2; 7 positions match TRBD2. Germline V gene lookup returns CDR1 LGHNA and CDR2 YNFKEQ. J gave up 5 bases and V 3 bases, and 4 bases lay outside the gene matches. This CDR3 has 14 amino acids. The CDR3 reads CASSHPSGNNEQFF. The CDR3 DNA follows: TGTGCCAGCAGCCACCCTAGCGGTAACAATGAGCAGTTCTTC.

The chain combines TRBV4-2 with TRBJ2-3; 11 bases are a match to TRBD2. The germline V gene has CDR1 LGHNA and CDR2 YNFKEQ. The trim removed 4 bases at V and 2 bases at J, leaving 8 bases unmatched. The length of the CDR3 is 17 residues. The CDR3 loop is CASSPTGTSGITDTQYF. CDR3 DNA sequence: TGTGCCAGCAGCCCGACCGGGACTAGCGGAATCACAGATACGCAGTATTTT.

This clonotype came up many times. V gene TRBV4-2 combines with J gene TRBJ1-1; D is unclear. This CDR3 is built from 11 residues. CDR1 and CDR2 from the germline V gene are LGHNA and YNFKEQ. Trimming cost V 7 bases and J 6 bases, with 9 bases left between them. This CDR3 is CASTLGPEAFF. CDR3 coding DNA: TGTGCCAGCACCCTAGGACCTGAAGCTTTCTTT.

This clonotype occurred many times. The V gene is TRBV7-2, the J gene TRBJ2-5; 12 bases are a match to TRBD2. Trimming took 5 bases from V and 4 from J; bases not matched to a gene: 2. The CDR3 covers 14 residues. CDR1 is SGHTA and CDR2 is FQGNSA in the germline V gene. Written as DNA, the CDR3 is TGTGCCAGCAGCCCGGGACTAGCGGGAGAGACCCAGTACTTC. It encodes CASSPGLAGETQYF. Full variable domain (remainder filled in from reference TRBV7-2 and TRBJ2-5): GAGVSQSPSNKVTEKGKDVELRCDPISGHTALYWYRQSLGQGLEFLIYFQGNSAPDKSGLPSDRFSAERTGGSVSTLTIQRTQQEDSAVYLCASSPGLAGETQYFGPGTRLLVL.

V and J are TRBV2 and TRBJ1-1; a possible D gene is TRBD1 (5 bases). CDR3 length equals 12 residues. The germline V and J ends were trimmed by 6 bases and 5 bases, with 10 bases remaining between them. From germline, CDR1 is SNHLY and CDR2 FYNNEI. CDR3 DNA: TGTGCCAGCAGGGGAGGGGCGACTGAAGCTTTCTTT. Amino acids: CASRGGATEAFF.

The chain combines TRBV28 with TRBJ2-5; TRBD2 matches at 12 bases. Germline CDR1 and CDR2: MDHEN and SYDVKM. The CDR3 runs to 15 residues. Losses at the gene ends were 6 bases for V and 4 bases for J; bases not matched to a gene: 6. CDR3 DNA sequence: TGTGCCAGCAGCCACCCGGGACTAGCGGGAGAGACCCAGTACTTC. Translating gives CASSHPGLAGETQYF.

This clonotype has a handful of counts. The chain couples TRBV11-1 to TRBJ2-6; TRBD2 matches at 9 bases. The germline gives CDR1 SGHAT, CDR2 FQDESV (reference sequence). CDR3 length: 21 amino acids. J was trimmed by 0 bases and V by 5 bases; bases with no gene match: 17. CDR3 DNA sequence: TGTGCCAGCAGCGCCTCGCTTGCGGGAGGGCCGAAGGGCTCTGGGGCCAACGTCCTGACTTTC. This sequence encodes CASSASLAGGPKGSGANVLTF.

This clonotype was counted ten times or more. This chain joins TRBV7-2 and TRBJ1-4; no firm D call. The CDR3 runs to 13 residues. V dropped 1 base and J dropped 7 bases, with 7 bases sitting between them. Germline CDR1 is SGHTA and CDR2 is FQGNSA. In nucleotides, the CDR3 is TGTGCCAGCAGCTTAGTGAGTGGTGAAAAACTGTTTTTT. This gives the protein CASSLVSGEKLFF. The full variable domain, its missing parts supplied by reference TRBV7-2 and TRBJ1-4, is GAGVSQSPSNKVTEKGKDVELRCDPISGHTALYWYRQSLGQGLEFLIYFQGNSAPDKSGLPSDRFSAERTGGSVSTLTIQRTQQEDSAVYLCASSLVSGEKLFFGSGTQLSVL.

The rearrangement uses TRBV28 and TRBJ2-4; weak D call: TRBD1 (8 bases). Trimming pared 5 bases from V and 1 base from J, leaving 18 bases between. This CDR3 comprises 17 residues. Germline V gives CDR1 MDHEN, CDR2 SYDVKM. The CDR3 is CASSPATGGVAKNIQYF. For the CDR3, the DNA is TGTGCCAGCAGTCCCGCAACAGGGGGGGTTGCCAAAAACATTCAGTACTTC.

This clonotype turned up a few times. The chain uses TRBV28 and TRBJ2-7; 11 nucleotides match TRBD2. Losses at the gene ends were 3 bases for V and 9 bases for J; bases not matched to a gene: 13. CDR1 is MDHEN and CDR2 is SYDVKM in the germline V gene. The CDR3 covers 16 residues. The CDR3 coding sequence is TGTGCCAGCAGTTTGGTCCCGGGACTAGCGGCTAGGGTGCAGTACTTC. Its translation is CASSLVPGLAARVQYF.

There are many counts of this clonotype. This chain joins TRBV14 and TRBJ1-4; D remains unclear. Germline V gene data show CDR1 as SGHDN and CDR2 as FVKESK. The CDR3 contains 15 residues. V lost 0 bases to trimming and J lost 4 bases, with 9 bases between them. DNA of the CDR3: TGTGCCAGCAGCCAAGAGGTGGCTTTTAATGAAAAACTGTTTTTT. Protein: CASSQEVAFNEKLFF.

This clonotype was picked up a small number of times. This rearrangement joins TRBV6-5 to TRBJ2-7, with D unclear. The V end lost 2 bases, the J end lost 4 bases, and 9 bases lay between the germline ends. CDR1 and CDR2 (germline): MNHEY, SVGAGI. The CDR3 consists of 13 residues. The CDR3 loop is CASSYGRGYEQYF. CDR3 in DNA: TGTGCCAGCAGTTACGGCCGAGGATACGAGCAGTACTTC.

This clonotype was counted ten times or more. The chain uses TRBV5-1 and TRBJ1-5, with 10 bases matching TRBD1. Losses at the gene ends were 4 bases for V and 0 bases for J; bases not matched to a gene: 4. Germline V lookup: CDR1 SGHRS, CDR2 YFSETQ. This CDR3 has 16 residues. Written as DNA, the CDR3 is TGCGCCAGCAGCCAAGGGACAGGGGATAGCAATCAGCCCCAGCATTTT. It specifies CASSQGTGDSNQPQHF.

The chain uses TRBV4-3 and TRBJ2-6; 9 nucleotides match TRBD2. Germline V CDR1 and CDR2: LGHNA, YSLEER. The CDR3 is 18 residues long. V lost 4 bases to trimming and J lost 0 bases; unmatched junction nucleotides: 7. The CDR3: CASSLGLATVSGANVLTF. CDR3 in DNA: TGCGCCAGCAGCCTAGGACTAGCGACAGTCTCTGGGGCCAACGTCCTGACTTTC.

This clonotype turned up a few times. V is TRBV7-2 and J is TRBJ2-7; tentatively, D is TRBD2 (5 bases). Germline V CDR1 and CDR2: SGHTA, FQGNSA. CDR3 length equals 17 residues. Trimming left V 5 bases short and J 2 bases short, with 22 bases between. Here the CDR3 DNA reads TGTGCCAGCAGCCTAAAAGACCATACTGGCGGGCCCTACGAGCAGTACTTC. It encodes CASSLKDHTGGPYEQYF.